This entry concerns a single T cell receptor (beta chain). Data came from immunoSEQ multiplex PCR; TCRdb stores just in-frame clones and leaves some out. The table includes 85,000 to 130,000 clones, 70% to 80% detected once. The source of the sample is a study of blood T cell repertoires in COVID-19. The V gene's germline CDR1 is MNHEY and CDR2 SVGAGI. Between the trimmed V and J ends, which lost 6 bases and 6 bases, there was a span of 11 bases. This CDR3 is 12 amino acids long. Sequences were obtained from peripheral blood. This clonotype was sampled from a human donor with acute or convalescent COVID-19. The donor label of this sample is uncertain. The chain couples TRBV6-5 to TRBJ1-1; the D gene is possibly TRBD1 (5 bases). CDR3 region: CASSPNRPEAFF. As DNA, the CDR3 is TGTGCCAGCAGCCCCAACAGGCCTGAAGCTTTCTTT.